The source of this TCR beta chain is a study of shared clonotypes between healthy human individuals. Study-level findings and limits: Naive CD4 clonotypes overlapped across a few donors at roughly 5.1%. Sorted-subset sequencing, rarefaction showed, was incomplete despite large depth.

Sorted-subset replicate PCR reactions contained 150 to 200 ng DNA, corresponding to 29,000 or so T cell genomes. Using immunoSEQ multiplex PCR, the repertoire was profiled, and TCRdb retains in-frame clones only, with some absent. This sample carries about 680,000 clones, 55% to 85% of them seen once, and the ten largest clones take 1.5% to 2%. This CDR3 has 14 residues. The ends were cut back, 4 bases at V and 7 bases at J, with 14 bases in the middle. CDR1 and CDR2 (germline): SGHAT, FQNNGV. It was into CD45RA+ naive and CD45RA-negative memory subsets that the CD4+ cells were split. Remarks on this clone: The antigen is undetermined.

The chain employs TRBV11-2 and TRBJ2-1; D possibly corresponds to TRBD1 (6 bases). The receptor was derived from a woman aged 30 to 39 in good health. The sample consisted of memory CD4+ T cells sorted from blood. Sample subset: CD45RA-negative fraction. The CDR3 sequence is CASSSLQGRNEQFF. CDR3 DNA sequence: TGTGCCAGCAGCTCCTTACAGGGAAGGAATGAGCAGTTCTTC.